This record looks at one TCR beta chain sequence and its context. These data are taken from a study of blood T cell repertoires in COVID-19. Data came from immunoSEQ multiplex PCR; TCRdb stores just in-frame clones and leaves some out. The sample includes 150,000 to 250,000 clones, roughly 94% of them seen just once. Trimming removed 8 bases from V and 3 bases from J; junction bases left unmatched: 7. CDR1 and CDR2 from the germline V gene are MNHEY and SVGAGI. There are 15 residues in the CDR3. The clonotype was recovered from a man aged 25-45 years with COVID-19, enrolled during active disease. Sequencing input: peripheral blood. V and J are TRBV6-5 and TRBJ1-6, with TRBD1 matching over 7 bases. The CDR3 spells CASAHGTDYNSPLHF. The CDR3 nucleotides are TGTGCCAGCGCCCATGGGACAGACTATAATTCACCCCTCCACTTT.